The entry below gives a single TCR beta chain sequence along with its context. This clonotype showed up many times. Its antigen is still unknown. No much larger clonotype is one base removed from it; base qualities were not supplied. This sample is drawn from a study of beta chain bispecific antibodies for T cell cancers (dated by TCRdb to the early 2020s). Background for the entire study: After T cells from healthy donors were cocultured with bispecific antibodies and T cell leukemia lines, the researchers used TRBV sequencing of the cells that survived to measure how much each TRBV family was depleted. Jurkat cells expressed surface TRBV12 (TRBV12-3), and HPB-ALL cells expressed surface TRBV5-5. General study outcomes and caveats: Every sequenced sample contained a mix of leukemia cell line cells and normal T cells, and most targeted TRBV signal came from the leukemia cells rather than from the normal T cells. Relative to anti-CD19, exposure to anti-TRBV5-5 lowered TRBV5-5 signal by around 98% and lowered signal from the closely related TRBV5-6 by approximately 90%. Cross-reactivity of the anti-TRBV5-5 antibody with TRBV5-6 was attributed to high sequence similarity between the two genes. Relative to anti-CD19, anti-TRBV12 exposure cut the share of total TRBV signal from TRBV12-3 by around 99%, while TRBV12-4 dropped by about 40%, which was not significant.

Unique molecular identifier barcodes were incorporated into the libraries and were used for clonotype quantification. Qiagen AllPrep DNA/RNA Micro kits were used to isolate total RNA, and an Agilent TapeStation was used to check RNA quality. TCR beta libraries were constructed by 5' RACE, in which cDNA synthesis was followed by two PCR steps with TCR beta constant-region gene-specific primers. Sequencing of the TCR beta libraries was performed on an Illumina MiSeq platform. The study's processing was this. MIGEC, MiXCR and VDJtools were used to process the reads. To get a clonotype's frequency, the unique molecular identifiers belonging to that clonotype were divided by all unique molecular identifiers in the sample. Nonfunctional TRBV genes classified in IMGT as pseudogenes or open reading frames, such as TRBV1, TRBV12-1 and TRBV21, were excluded. TCRdb reanalyzed the raw reads on its own, using fastp at Q25 for trimming and MiXCR for clone calling, and kept in-frame beta chains. Records with the same CDR3 protein are collapsed into one entry carrying the most frequent genes and DNA. The V and J calls were determined by TCRdb, not by the authors. Here the sample has several thousand distinct CDR3 sequences; approximately 2.2% occur a single time. Clones ranked in the top ten supply 65% to 70% of the sample.

Reading the label with the study, this specimen's treatment or condition is: alpha-CD19 control bispecific (anti-CD19 x anti-CD3). For around 3 days, T cells were expanded from blood mononuclear cells using either the anti-CD3 antibody OKT3 or CD3/CD28 Dynabeads. Anti-CD19 bispecific antibody cocultures served as comparators for TRBV sequencing; in separate killing assays, anti-CD19 had no effect on Jurkat or HPB-ALL cells. The culture conditions for expanded T cells were RPMI 1640 plus 10% fetal bovine serum, recombinant human IL-2 (about 100 IU/ml) and IL-7 (about 5 ng/ml). Cocultures combined 5 x 10^4 or so normal T cells with 5 x 10^4 or so target cells and bispecific antibody in about 98 ul, incubated roughly 17 hours at 37°C. Every bispecific antibody was made of two single-chain variable fragments expressed in a single-chain diabody format with a His tag. The effector T cells were obtained from healthy human donors, with peripheral blood mononuclear cells isolated from leukapheresis samples by Ficoll density gradient centrifugation.

As encoded in the germline V gene (reference sequence), CDR1 is SEHNR while CDR2 is FQNEAQ. The CDR3 holds 14 amino acids from the cysteine to the phenylalanine. Just the 42-base CDR3 DNA is kept, in frame starting at base 1. V lost 5 bases and J lost 9 bases, and the count of bases not matched to a germline gene is 13. This clonotype was obtained from a human donor in good health. Some clones in this sample may be carry-over from other donors' samples. The starting material was T cells from a healthy donor cultured with Jurkat leukemia cells, obtained from a culture containing an anti-CD19 bispecific antibody. The chain uses TRBV7-9 and TRBJ2-7; 7 bases in between match TRBD2. In nucleotide form, the sequence is TGTGCCAGCAGCCCCTCGGGAGGAGGGGTATCGCAGTACTTC. Translated, it gives CASSPSGGGVSQYF. With the portions outside the CDR3 filled from the reference TRBV7-9 and TRBJ2-7 genes, the complete variable region becomes DTGVSQNPRHKITKRGQNVTFRCDPISEHNRLYWYRQTLGQGPEFLTYFQNEAQLEKSRLLSDRFSAERPKGSFSTLEIQRTEQGDSAMYLCASSPSGGGVSQYFGPGTRLTVT.